This is a list of T cell receptor beta chains from one sample in a study of regulatory T cells in long-lasting Graves disease. TCRdb analysed the multiplex PCR reads with MiXCR anew, one entry per CDR3 protein. The table lists about 420,000 distinct CDR3 sequences, about 20% of them singletons, with approximately 28% in the top ten. Sequencing used peripheral blood mononuclear cells (PBMCs), obtained when the disease was refractory, from a patient treated with antithyroid drugs. The receptor set was obtained from a female donor with Graves disease. CDR3s include the opening cysteine and the closing phenylalanine or tryptophan. D genes are given only for firm matches. Clone size is shown for a subset of rows, as once, few, many or a class of expanded clone.

D | J | V | size | DNA | CDR3
- | TRBJ2-1 | TRBV29-1 | few | TGCAGCGTTGATAACCGACCCGACAATGAGCAGTTCTTC | CSVDNRPDNEQFF
TRBD1 | TRBJ1-6 | TRBV5-5 | - | TGTGCCAGCAGCCTCGGCCGGGACAGCTATAATTCACCCCTCCACTTT | CASSLGRDSYNSPLHF
- | TRBJ1-1 | TRBV6-5 | - | TGTGCCAGCAGTTACTCGACTTTTCCGTCACCTTACACTGAAGCTTTCTTT | CASSYSTFPSPYTEAFF
TRBD1 | TRBJ2-1 | TRBV12-3/TRBV12-4 | once | TGTGCCAGCAGTTTTCCGGACAGGGGCGGTGAGCAGTTCTTC | CASSFPDRGGEQFF
- | TRBJ1-1 | TRBV6-5 | many | TGTGCCAGCAGTTACCCAGGTGAAGCTTTCTTT | CASSYPGEAFF
- | TRBJ2-7 | TRBV12-3/TRBV12-4 | few | TGTGCCAGCAGTTTACGGTTCGAGCAGTACTTC | CASSLRFEQYF
TRBD1 | TRBJ1-2 | TRBV6-9 | - | TGTGCCAGCAGTTTGGGGACAGACGGCTATGGCTACACCTTC | CASSLGTDGYGYTF
- | TRBJ1-5 | TRBV6-1 | once | TGTGCCAGCAGTATTGCGACAGGACCCAATCAGCCCCAGCATTTT | CASSIATGPNQPQHF
- | TRBJ1-5 | TRBV6-5 | few | TGTGCCAGCAGTTACGGGGGGCTCAATCAGCCCCAGCATTTT | CASSYGGLNQPQHF
TRBD1 | TRBJ2-5 | TRBV11-2 | many | TGTGCCAGCAGCCCGGGACAGGGGGTCGGGGAGACCCAGTACTTC | CASSPGQGVGETQYF
- | TRBJ1-5 | TRBV6-1 | many | TGTGCCAGCCGTGCCAATAGCAATCAGCCCCAGCATTTT | CASRANSNQPQHF
- | TRBJ1-5 | TRBV30 | few | TGTGCCTGGAGTGTCCAAGGTCCCCAGCATTTT | CAWSVQGPQHF
- | TRBJ1-2 | TRBV29-1 | few | TGCAGCGTTGAGTCCCTTGACCGGGGGTTTAGCTATGGCTACACCTTC | CSVESLDRGFSYGYTF
- | TRBJ1-4 | TRBV18 | - | TGTGCCAGCTCACCCCTTGGCGGGGGGGGCAATGAAAAACTGTTTTTT | CASSPLGGGGNEKLFF
- | TRBJ2-2 | TRBV6-2/TRBV6-3 | few | TGTGCCAGCAGTTTCTTGGGGGACCTCGGGGAGCTGTTTTTT | CASSFLGDLGELFF
- | TRBJ2-4 | TRBV6-1 | many | TGTGCCAGCAGTGATAGTGGGGGGCTTAACATTCAGTACTTC | CASSDSGGLNIQYF